Each of the 12 T cell receptor beta chains below was sequenced from the same sample in a study of CD8 T cells in ankylosing spondylitis. TCRdb called the 5' RACE reads again in MiXCR, with one record for every CDR3 protein. Of 100,000 or so distinct CDR3 sequences detected, roughly 10% appear once; the ten largest clones hold more than 30%. The study, taken as a whole, reports: Eight highly homologous variants formed a TCR beta motif that appeared characteristic of ankylosing spondylitis blood.

No antigen is known for these receptors. Source material: blood, either unsorted or a sorted T cell fraction (not recorded which). These receptor sequences come from a male donor with ankylosing spondylitis.

V and J are TRBV4-1 and TRBJ1-1, with D tentatively TRBD1 (5 bases). Germline CDR1 reads MGHRA; CDR2 reads YSYEKL. V lost 0 bases to trimming and J lost 1 base, with 9 bases between them. CDR3 length: 15 amino acids. The CDR3 protein is CASSQEPGTNTEAFF. The CDR3 region has the DNA TGCGCCAGCAGCCAAGAGCCAGGGACGAACACTGAAGCTTTCTTT.

This clonotype was observed a few times. The chain links TRBV7-8 to TRBJ2-5, with D possibly matching TRBD1 (6 bases). V lost 1 base to trimming and J lost 4 bases, with 10 bases between them. CDR3 length: 14 residues. Germline CDR1 reads SGHVS; CDR2 reads FQNEAQ. This CDR3 is CASSLGPRGETQYF. DNA for the CDR3: TGTGCCAGCAGCTTAGGACCCAGGGGAGAGACCCAGTACTTC.

The genes are TRBV5-1 and TRBJ1-1; D unclear. V was pared by 4 bases and J by 5 bases, with 15 bases between. The CDR3 length is 14 residues. Looked up from germline, CDR1 is SGHRS and CDR2 is YFSETQ. CDR3 nucleotides: TGCGCCAGCAGCCCCGGGGAGGGTTGGACTGAAGCTTTCTTT. This codes for CASSPGEGWTEAFF.

This clonotype appeared a few times. The chain combines TRBV20-1 with TRBJ2-1; 9 bases map to TRBD2. Germline values: CDR1 DFQATT, CDR2 SNEGSKA (reference sequence). V shed 6 bases and J 6 bases; nucleotides not matched to a gene: 9. The CDR3 sequence is 14 residues long. The CDR3 spells CSAGLLAGSNEQFF. The CDR3 DNA is TGCAGTGCCGGGCTCCTAGCGGGAAGCAATGAGCAGTTCTTC.

V gene TRBV9 combines with J gene TRBJ2-3; 10 nucleotides line up with TRBD2. J was trimmed by 2 bases and V by 5 bases; bases with no gene match: 8. Germline V CDR1 and CDR2: SGDLS, YYNGEE. There are 16 residues in the CDR3. The CDR3 loop reads CASRGPSGGSTDTQYF. CDR3 nucleotides: TGTGCCAGCAGGGGCCCTAGCGGGGGTTCCACAGATACGCAGTATTTT.

The V gene is TRBV21-1, the J gene TRBJ2-3; the table's D call, TRBD2, has no DNA check behind it. TRBV21-1 is a documented pseudogene. The CDR3 covers 16 residues. The DNA of the CDR3 is TGTGCCAGCAGCGAATCTAGCGGGAAGTTCGCAGATACGCAGTATTTT. Translated: CASSESSGKFADTQYF.

The table lists this clonotype with a few counts. The chain couples TRBV7-9 to TRBJ2-1, with no clear D. Germline V gene data show CDR1 as SEHNR and CDR2 as FQNEAQ (reference sequence). The CDR3 totals 13 residues. The CDR3 loop is CATLEVLRDEQFF. The CDR3 bases are TGTGCTACGCTTGAGGTGCTTCGAGATGAGCAGTTCTTC.

This clonotype was seen a handful of times. This sequence joins TRBV5-6 and TRBJ2-1; 11 positions match TRBD2. CDR1 and CDR2 from the germline V gene are SGHDT and YYEEEE. V was pared by 4 bases and J by 2 bases, with 5 bases of the junction left unmatched. The CDR3 has 16 amino acids. The CDR3 bases are TGTGCCAGCAGCCTACTAGCGGGAGAGGCCTACAATGAGCAGTTCTTC. Translation gives CASSLLAGEAYNEQFF.

This clonotype was seen ten or more times. The chain has TRBV7-9 and TRBJ1-2; TRBD1 is a possible D gene (5 bases). Germline V gene data show CDR1 as SEHNR and CDR2 as FQNEAQ (reference sequence). The CDR3 runs 14 residues. Deletions cut 1 base from V and 4 bases from J, with 10 bases between. CDR3 region: CASSLVGDRYGYTF. CDR3 nucleotide sequence: TGTGCCAGCAGCTTAGTCGGGGACCGCTATGGCTACACCTTC.

This clonotype was seen at least ten times. The chain uses TRBV13 and TRBJ2-3; D could derive from TRBD1 or TRBD2 (7 bases each). CDR1 is PRHDT, CDR2 FYEKMQ, per germline (reference sequence). Trimming shortened V by 2 bases and J by 6 bases, and 15 bases separated the two germline ends. The CDR3 length is 15 residues. CDR3: CASSLSPGGADTQYF. DNA of the CDR3: TGTGCCAGCAGCTTAAGCCCAGGGGGGGCCGATACGCAGTATTTT.

This clonotype showed up many times. The chain couples TRBV6-1 to TRBJ1-2, with D possibly matching TRBD1 (5 bases). CDR1 and CDR2 (germline): MNHNS, SASEGT. This CDR3 spans 14 amino acids. The V and J ends lost 5 bases and 3 bases respectively, with 13 bases between them. CDR3 bases: TGTGCCAGCAGTAGAGACCAGGGTGACTATGGCTACACCTTC. Amino acids: CASSRDQGDYGYTF.

This clonotype was seen a handful of times. V and J are TRBV12-3 or TRBV12-4 and TRBJ2-5; D unresolved. The CDR3 consists of 15 residues. The germline V and J ends were trimmed by 5 bases and 2 bases, with 15 bases remaining between them. The CDR3 nucleotides are TGTGCCAGCAGTGACCCCCGTGAGGCGCAAGAGACCCAGTACTTC. It specifies CASSDPREAQETQYF.